This TCR beta chain was sequenced for a study of shared clonotypes between healthy human individuals. Overall study findings and caveats: Sorted-subset sequencing, rarefaction showed, was incomplete despite large depth.

Points on this clone: Its cognate antigen is unknown.

The J segment lost 2 bases and the V segment lost 1 base, leaving 8 bases of the junction unmatched. The CDR3 has 17 amino acids. Germline values: CDR1 MGHRA, CDR2 YSYEKL. Sequencing was at deep level. Here immunoSEQ multiplex PCR was the method, and the copy in TCRdb shows in-frame clones only, minus some. This table has 180,000 or so clones, 90% to 95% appearing once. None of the donors, who were healthy HIV-negative adults, had recently had acute infections or vaccinations. Naive CD4+ cells were CD45RA-selected; the remaining cells were memory. The sequencing input was naive CD4+ T cells sorted from blood. Indicated subset: CD45RA+ positively selected. The sequence was collected from a woman aged 25 to 39 in good health. The rearrangement links TRBV4-1 to TRBJ2-7; the match to TRBD1 covers 10 bases. The CDR3 loop reads CASSQAKGDRGTYEQYF. CDR3 sequence (DNA): TGCGCCAGCAGCCAAGCAAAGGGGGACAGGGGCACCTACGAGCAGTACTTC.